This passage covers 26 T cell receptor beta chains from one sample sequenced in a study of T cell responses to AZD1222 COVID-19 vaccine. Repertoires were generated with immunoSEQ multiplex PCR, while TCRdb's copy carries only in-frame clones and drops some. The sample yields about 180,000 clones, roughly 93% seen once. Sample: peripheral blood, taken 28 days after the second dose of the MenACWY control vaccine. Every receptor here comes from an adult who received the MenACWY meningococcal vaccine as a control.

The V and J genes are TRBV7-8 and TRBJ1-6; 7 nucleotides align to TRBD1. V trimming: 2 bases; J trimming: 6 bases; junction bases outside the gene matches: 10. Germline V gives CDR1 SGHVS, CDR2 FQNEAQ. The CDR3 is 17 residues long. CDR3 in amino acids: CASSLRDRDAGNSPLHF. Written as DNA, the CDR3 is TGTGCCAGCAGCTTACGAGACAGGGACGCGGGTAATTCACCCCTCCACTTT.

This rearrangement joins TRBV7-9 to TRBJ1-2; 9 bases line up with TRBD1. The germline V gene encodes CDR1 SEHNR and CDR2 FQNEAQ (reference sequence). V lost 4 bases to trimming and J lost 2 bases; unmatched junction nucleotides: 5. The CDR3 is 15 amino acids. CDR3 nucleotide sequence: TGTGCCAGCAGCTCCAGGACAGGGGCGAACTATGGCTACACCTTC. Its translation is CASSSRTGANYGYTF.

The rearrangement uses TRBV27 and TRBJ1-2, with a weak D call TRBD1 (5 bases). CDR1 and CDR2 (germline): MNHEY, SMNVEV (reference sequence). Trimming pared 5 bases from V and 2 bases from J, leaving 9 bases between. This CDR3 comprises 13 residues. As DNA, the CDR3 is TGTGCCAGCAGTCTGGACACGAACTATGGCTACACCTTC. It codes for CASSLDTNYGYTF.

This chain uses TRBV19 with TRBJ1-1, with 8 bases identical to TRBD1. The CDR3 contains 15 residues. Germline V gene data show CDR1 as LNHDA and CDR2 as SQIVND (reference sequence). V gave up 2 bases and J gave up 5 bases; unmatched junction bases: 7. Here the CDR3 DNA reads TGTGCCAGTAGTATATCAACAGGGGGACGAACTGAAGCTTTCTTT. It translates to CASSISTGGRTEAFF. The full variable domain, in which reference TRBV19 and TRBJ1-1 provide the parts outside the CDR3, is DGGITQSPKYLFRKEGQNVTLSCEQNLNHDAMYWYRQDPGQGLRLIYYSQIVNDFQKGDIAEGYSVSREKKESFPLTVTSAQKNPTAFYLCASSISTGGRTEAFFGQGTRLTVV.

This sequence joins TRBV28 and TRBJ2-7; TRBD2 agrees at 9 bases. V was clipped by 6 bases and J by 3 bases; unmatched bases: 9. Germline loops: CDR1 MDHEN, CDR2 SYDVKM. The CDR3 extends over 15 amino acids. CDR3 coding DNA: TGTGCCAGCAGAACCAGCGGGGGGAATAGCTACGAGCAGTACTTC. Its protein is CASRTSGGNSYEQYF.

The chain recombines TRBV15 with TRBJ2-7; the D gene is possibly TRBD1 (6 bases). This CDR3 contains 15 residues. Germline lookup yields CDR1 LNHNV and CDR2 YYDKDF (reference sequence). V was shortened by 0 bases and J by 4 bases, with 13 bases between the two germline ends. CDR3 in amino acids: CATSRDPTGLYEQYF. In DNA form, the CDR3 reads TGTGCCACCAGCAGAGATCCGACAGGCCTGTACGAGCAGTACTTC.

V is TRBV27 and J is TRBJ1-1, with D possibly being TRBD1 (5 bases). The V gene's germline CDR1 is MNHEY and CDR2 SMNVEV (reference sequence). The CDR3 covers 13 residues. V shed 2 bases and J shed 3 bases, with 7 bases lying between them. CDR3 residues: CASSLKGYTEAFF. The CDR3 DNA sequence: TGTGCCAGCAGTTTAAAGGGGTACACTGAAGCTTTCTTT.

The rearrangement joins TRBV29-1 to TRBJ1-2; D gene unclear. The length of the CDR3 is 13 residues. Looked up from germline, CDR1 is SQVTM and CDR2 is ANQGSEA. V gave up 4 bases and J gave up 7 bases, with 16 bases separating them. The CDR3 loop reads CSVVTDLHGGYTF. DNA of the CDR3: TGCAGCGTTGTTACGGATTTACATGGTGGCTACACCTTC.

V is TRBV30 and J is TRBJ2-7; weak D call: TRBD1 (5 bases). CDR1 GTSNPN and CDR2 SVGIG come from the germline V gene (reference sequence). V gave up 2 bases and J gave up 3 bases, with 8 bases separating them. The CDR3 loop spans 12 amino acids. The CDR3 is CAWSLQGYEQYF. The CDR3 DNA is TGTGCCTGGAGTCTCCAGGGCTACGAGCAGTACTTC.

With regard to this clone: This sample includes further DNA sequences coding for the same CDR3. The genes are TRBV18 and TRBJ1-3, with D uncertain. Trimming shortened V by 1 base and J by 1 base, and 5 bases separated the two germline ends. This CDR3 region has 14 residues. Germline V gene data show CDR1 as KGHSH and CDR2 as LQKENI. The CDR3 DNA reads TGTGCCAGCTCACCACAGGGTTCTGGAAACACCATATATTTT. Amino acid sequence: CASSPQGSGNTIYF.

The chain is built from TRBV4-1 and TRBJ1-4; perhaps TRBD1 as D (5 bases). CDR3 size: 16 residues. Germline CDR1 is MGHRA and CDR2 is YSYEKL. Trimming shortened V by 1 base and J by 5 bases, and 14 bases separated the two germline ends. This CDR3 reads CASSQAGTSGNEKLFF. In DNA, the CDR3 is TGCGCCAGCAGCCAAGCAGGGACCTCGGGCAATGAAAAACTGTTTTTT.

The J gene is TRBJ1-5, the V gene TRBV18, with unresolved D. The CDR3 consists of 15 residues. Trimming took off 2 bases at V and 1 base at J, with 9 bases between the two ends. From germline, CDR1 is KGHSH and CDR2 LQKENI. The CDR3 DNA follows: TGTGCCAGCTCACCAATGGGGTCGAGCAATCAGCCCCAGCATTTT. The encoded protein is CASSPMGSSNQPQHF.

This chain connects TRBV28 to TRBJ1-1, with no clear D. Germline CDR1 reads MDHEN; CDR2 reads SYDVKM. With 5 bases removed from V and 4 bases from J, the gap between germline ends came to 17 bases. The length of the CDR3 is 15 residues. The CDR3 here is CASSTGSGGGTEAFF. The CDR3, as DNA: TGTGCCAGCAGTACGGGGTCGGGCGGAGGCACTGAAGCTTTCTTT.

The gene calls are TRBV12-3 or TRBV12-4 and TRBJ1-6; D might be TRBD1 (5 bases). The CDR3 totals 13 residues. V dropped 3 bases and J dropped 11 bases, with 11 bases sitting between them. CDR3 DNA sequence: TGTGCCAGCAGTTTGTCGGGACCCGCACCCCTCCACTTT. It specifies CASSLSGPAPLHF.

The genes are TRBV28 and TRBJ1-3, with 9 bases aligning to TRBD1. Trimming cost V 0 bases and J 4 bases; bases outside gene matches: 1. CDR3 length equals 15 residues. Germline loops: CDR1 MDHEN, CDR2 SYDVKM. This chain's CDR3 is CASSLWTGGGNTIYF. The CDR3 DNA follows: TGTGCCAGCAGTTTATGGACAGGGGGGGGAAACACCATATATTTT.

The rearrangement joins TRBV7-6 to TRBJ1-3, with D hard to call. CDR1 SGHVS and CDR2 FNYEAQ come from the germline V gene. V was cut by 2 bases and J by 0 bases, with 8 bases left in between. The CDR3 runs to 15 residues. The CDR3 loop is CASSLLLASGNTIYF. The DNA for the CDR3 is TGTGCCAGCAGCTTATTATTGGCCTCTGGAAACACCATATATTTT. Full variable domain (rest looked up from reference TRBV7-6 and TRBJ1-3): GAGVSQSPRYKVTKRGQDVALRCDPISGHVSLYWYRQALGQGPEFLTYFNYEAQQDKSGLPNDRFSAERPEGSISTLTIQRTEQRDSAMYRCASSLLLASGNTIYFGEGSWLTVV.

The chain combines TRBV28 with TRBJ1-2; D is unresolved. CDR3 length equals 14 residues. Trimming stripped 3 bases from V and 7 bases from J, with 15 bases between. The germline V gene encodes CDR1 MDHEN and CDR2 SYDVKM. The DNA of the CDR3 is TGTGCCAGCAGTTTGGAGGTTATGGCGGCTGGCTACACCTTC. This sequence encodes CASSLEVMAAGYTF.

This chain uses TRBV7-8 with TRBJ1-2; the D is unclear. Germline-derived CDR1 and CDR2 are SGHVS and FQNEAQ. The CDR3 contains 14 residues. Trimming left V 1 base short and J 0 bases short, with 6 bases between. CDR3 nucleotides: TGTGCCAGCAGCTTAGACGTATCTAACTATGGCTACACCTTC. It specifies CASSLDVSNYGYTF.

CDR3 bases: TGTGCCAGCAGCCCATCCTGGACGGACACTGAAGCTTTCTTT. Translation gives CASSPSWTDTEAFF. The chain couples TRBV3-1 (or the pseudogene TRBV3-2) to TRBJ1-1; D call uncertain. There are 14 residues in the CDR3. V shed 4 bases and J shed 3 bases, with 12 bases lying between them. Germline lookup yields CDR1 LGHDT and CDR2 YNNKEL (reference sequence).

CDR3: CASSLRAPPLNSPLHF. CDR3 in DNA: TGTGCCAGCAGCCTAAGGGCACCCCCTCTTAATTCACCCCTCCACTTT. The chain is built from TRBV3-1 (or the pseudogene TRBV3-2) and TRBJ1-6; D call uncertain. Trimming pared 4 bases from V and 6 bases from J, leaving 16 bases between. Germline V lookup: CDR1 LGHDT, CDR2 YNNKEL (reference sequence). CDR3 length: 16 amino acids.

The chain links TRBV30 to TRBJ2-5; D possibly matches TRBD1 or TRBD2 (5 bases each). V dropped 4 bases and J dropped 3 bases, with 9 bases sitting between them. This CDR3 spans 12 amino acids. Per the germline V gene, CDR1 is GTSNPN and CDR2 is SVGIG (reference sequence). DNA of the CDR3: TGTGCCTGGAATCTGGGGGAAGAGACCCAGTACTTC. Its protein is CAWNLGEETQYF.

J is TRBJ2-3 and V is TRBV29-1; D uncertain. Germline V CDR1 and CDR2: SQVTM, ANQGSEA. This CDR3 contains 12 residues. V was clipped by 4 bases and J by 8 bases, with 13 bases between them. DNA of the CDR3: TGCAGCGTTGCGAGACACGACCTTACGCAGTATTTT. Its translation is CSVARHDLTQYF.

The chain couples TRBV4-2 to TRBJ2-7, with no clear D. Trimming stripped 0 bases from V and 0 bases from J, with 12 bases between. Germline values: CDR1 LGHNA, CDR2 YNFKEQ. CDR3 length: 16 amino acids. The CDR3 protein is CASSQDIGRNSYEQYF. The CDR3 nucleotides read TGTGCCAGCAGCCAAGATATTGGTCGGAACTCCTACGAGCAGTACTTC.

This clone was observed a handful of times. The rearrangement links TRBV10-2 to TRBJ1-1, with D perhaps TRBD1 (5 bases). The CDR3 is 12 amino acids. Trimming took 8 bases from V and 1 from J, leaving 8 bases between them. In germline, CDR1 is WSHSY, CDR2 SAAADI. Here the CDR3 reads CASGTWNTEAFF. CDR3 bases: TGCGCCAGCGGGACTTGGAACACTGAAGCTTTCTTT.

The chain carries TRBV5-5 and TRBJ1-5; 9 bases match TRBD1. The CDR3 is 15 amino acids. The V gene end was trimmed by 4 bases and the J gene end by 4 bases; junction bases not matched to a gene: 6. The germline V gene encodes CDR1 SGHKS and CDR2 YYEKEE (reference sequence). The CDR3 bases are TGTGCCAGCAGCCTTTGGGGACAGGGTAATCAGCCCCAGCATTTT. The encoded protein is CASSLWGQGNQPQHF.

The genes are TRBV5-4 and TRBJ2-7, with TRBD1 as a possible D gene (7 bases). The ends were cut back, 7 bases at V and 7 bases at J, with 21 bases in the middle. CDR1 is SGHNT and CDR2 is YYREEE in the germline V gene (reference sequence). The CDR3 is made up of 14 amino acids. CDR3 loop: CASARQGEGGEQYF. In nucleotides, the CDR3 is TGTGCCAGCGCGAGGCAGGGGGAAGGGGGGGAGCAGTACTTC.